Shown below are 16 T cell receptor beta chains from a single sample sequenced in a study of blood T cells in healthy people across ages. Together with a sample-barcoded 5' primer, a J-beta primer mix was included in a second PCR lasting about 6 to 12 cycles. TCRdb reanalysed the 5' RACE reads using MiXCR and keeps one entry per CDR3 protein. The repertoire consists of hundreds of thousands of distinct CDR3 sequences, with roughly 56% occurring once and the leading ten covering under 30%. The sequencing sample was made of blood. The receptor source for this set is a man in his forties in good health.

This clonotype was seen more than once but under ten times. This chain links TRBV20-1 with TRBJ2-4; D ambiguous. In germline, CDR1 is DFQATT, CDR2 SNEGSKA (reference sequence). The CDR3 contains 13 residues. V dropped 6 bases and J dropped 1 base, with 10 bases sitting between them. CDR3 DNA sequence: TGCAGTGCGGAAGTGACGGCCAAAAACATTCAGTACTTC. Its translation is CSAEVTAKNIQYF.

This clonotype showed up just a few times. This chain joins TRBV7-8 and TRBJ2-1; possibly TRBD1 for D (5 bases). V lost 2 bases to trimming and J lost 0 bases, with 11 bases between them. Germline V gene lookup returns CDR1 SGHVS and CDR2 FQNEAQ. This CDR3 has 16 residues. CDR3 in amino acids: CASSLTRQISYNEQFF. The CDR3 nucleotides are TGTGCCAGCAGCTTAACCAGACAGATCTCCTACAATGAGCAGTTCTTC.

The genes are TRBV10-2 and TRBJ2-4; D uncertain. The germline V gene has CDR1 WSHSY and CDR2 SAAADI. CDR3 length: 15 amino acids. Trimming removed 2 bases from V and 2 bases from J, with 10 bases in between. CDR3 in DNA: TGCGCCAGCAGTGAGAACAGTGGGCCCAAAAACATTCAGTACTTC. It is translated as CASSENSGPKNIQYF.

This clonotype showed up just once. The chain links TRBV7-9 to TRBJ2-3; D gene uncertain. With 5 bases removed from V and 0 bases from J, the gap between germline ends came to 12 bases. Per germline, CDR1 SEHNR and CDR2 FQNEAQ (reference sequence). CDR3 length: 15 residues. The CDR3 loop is CASSQRIGSTDTQYF. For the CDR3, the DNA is TGTGCCAGCAGCCAACGTATCGGCAGCACAGATACGCAGTATTTT.

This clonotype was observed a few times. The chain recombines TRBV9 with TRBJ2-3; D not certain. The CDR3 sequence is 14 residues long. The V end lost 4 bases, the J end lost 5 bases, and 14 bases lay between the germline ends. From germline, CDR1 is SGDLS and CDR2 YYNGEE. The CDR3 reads CASSPLRFEDTQYF. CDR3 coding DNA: TGTGCCAGCAGCCCCTTACGGTTCGAAGATACGCAGTATTTT.

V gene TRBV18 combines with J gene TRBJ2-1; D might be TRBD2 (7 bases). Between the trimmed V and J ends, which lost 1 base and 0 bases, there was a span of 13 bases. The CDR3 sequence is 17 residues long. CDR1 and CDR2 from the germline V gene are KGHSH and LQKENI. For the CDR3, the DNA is TGTGCCAGCTCACCACGGGAGGGGGGAAGCTCCTACAATGAGCAGTTCTTC. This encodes CASSPREGGSSYNEQFF.

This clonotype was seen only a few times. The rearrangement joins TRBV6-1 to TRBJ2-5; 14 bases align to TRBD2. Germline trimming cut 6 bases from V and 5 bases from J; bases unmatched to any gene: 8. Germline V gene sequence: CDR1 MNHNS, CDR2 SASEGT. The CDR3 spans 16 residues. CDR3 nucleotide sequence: TGTGCCAGCAGCCTCGGACTAGCGGGGGGCGAGGAGACCCAGTACTTC. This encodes CASSLGLAGGEETQYF.

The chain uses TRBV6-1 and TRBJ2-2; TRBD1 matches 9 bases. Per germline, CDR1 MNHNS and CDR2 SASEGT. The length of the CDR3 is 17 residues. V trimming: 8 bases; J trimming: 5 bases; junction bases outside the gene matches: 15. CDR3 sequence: CASLAHRGLGETGELFF. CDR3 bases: TGTGCCAGCTTAGCCCACAGGGGGCTGGGGGAGACCGGGGAGCTGTTTTTT.

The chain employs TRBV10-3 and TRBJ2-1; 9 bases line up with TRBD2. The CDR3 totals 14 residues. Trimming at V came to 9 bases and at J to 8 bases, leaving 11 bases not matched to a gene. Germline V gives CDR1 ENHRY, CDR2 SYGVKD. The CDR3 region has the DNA TGTGCCATACGAGTAGCGGGAGTTGGCCATGAGCAGTTCTTC. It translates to CAIRVAGVGHEQFF.

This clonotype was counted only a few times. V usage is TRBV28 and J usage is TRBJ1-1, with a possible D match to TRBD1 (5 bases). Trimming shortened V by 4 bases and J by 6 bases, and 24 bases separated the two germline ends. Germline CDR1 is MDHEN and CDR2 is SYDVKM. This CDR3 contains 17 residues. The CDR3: CASSSPPPGTEGPEAFF. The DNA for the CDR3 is TGTGCCAGCAGTTCCCCTCCACCCGGGACCGAAGGGCCTGAAGCTTTCTTT.

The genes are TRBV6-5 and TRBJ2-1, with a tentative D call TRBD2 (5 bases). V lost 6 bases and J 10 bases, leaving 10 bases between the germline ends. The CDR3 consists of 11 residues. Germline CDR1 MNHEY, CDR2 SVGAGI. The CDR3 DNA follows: TGTGCCAGCAGCCGGCTAGCCGAGCAGTTCTTC. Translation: CASSRLAEQFF.

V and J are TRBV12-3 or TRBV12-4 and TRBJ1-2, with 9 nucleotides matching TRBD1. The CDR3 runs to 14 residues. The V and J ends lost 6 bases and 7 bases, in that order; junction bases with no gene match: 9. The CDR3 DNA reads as TGTGCCAGCAGCAACAGGGGGCGCACAGGTGGCTACACCTTC. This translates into CASSNRGRTGGYTF.

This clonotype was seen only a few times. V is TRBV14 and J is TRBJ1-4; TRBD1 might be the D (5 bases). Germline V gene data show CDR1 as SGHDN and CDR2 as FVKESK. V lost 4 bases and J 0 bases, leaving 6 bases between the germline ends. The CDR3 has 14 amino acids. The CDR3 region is CASSPRATNEKLFF. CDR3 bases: TGTGCCAGCAGCCCCAGGGCAACTAATGAAAAACTGTTTTTT.

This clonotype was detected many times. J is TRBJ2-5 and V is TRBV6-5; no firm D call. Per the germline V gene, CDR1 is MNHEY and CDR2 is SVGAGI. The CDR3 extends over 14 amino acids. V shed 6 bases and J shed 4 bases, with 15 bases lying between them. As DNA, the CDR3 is TGTGCCAGCAGAGGAGAGCTAGAAGGAGAGACCCAGTACTTC. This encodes CASRGELEGETQYF.

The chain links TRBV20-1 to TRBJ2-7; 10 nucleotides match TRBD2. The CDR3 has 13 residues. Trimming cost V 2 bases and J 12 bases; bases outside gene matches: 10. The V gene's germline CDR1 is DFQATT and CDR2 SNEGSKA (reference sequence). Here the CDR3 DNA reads TGCAGTGCTAGAAAAGGGGCTGGACTAGCGGCGTACTTC. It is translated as CSARKGAGLAAYF.

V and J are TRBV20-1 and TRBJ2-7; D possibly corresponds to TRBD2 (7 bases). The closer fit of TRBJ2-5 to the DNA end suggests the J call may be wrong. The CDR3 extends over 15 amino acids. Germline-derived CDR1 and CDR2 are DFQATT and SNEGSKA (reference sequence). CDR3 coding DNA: TGCAGTGCTAGAGAGGGCGGACTAGGGGGAGAGACCCAGTACTTC. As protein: CSAREGGLGGETQYF.